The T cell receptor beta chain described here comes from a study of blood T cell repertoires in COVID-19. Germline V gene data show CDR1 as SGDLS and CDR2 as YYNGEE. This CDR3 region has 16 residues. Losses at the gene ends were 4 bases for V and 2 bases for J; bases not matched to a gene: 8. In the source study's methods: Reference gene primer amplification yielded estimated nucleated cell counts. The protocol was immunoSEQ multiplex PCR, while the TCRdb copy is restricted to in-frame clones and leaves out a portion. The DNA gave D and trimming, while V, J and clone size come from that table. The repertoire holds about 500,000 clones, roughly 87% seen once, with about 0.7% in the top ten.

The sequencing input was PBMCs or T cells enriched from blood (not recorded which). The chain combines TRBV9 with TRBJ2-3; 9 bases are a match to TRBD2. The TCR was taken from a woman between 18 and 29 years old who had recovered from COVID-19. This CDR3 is CASSTPSGAYTDTQYF. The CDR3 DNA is TGTGCCAGCAGCACCCCTAGCGGGGCCTACACAGATACGCAGTATTTT.